These 30 T cell receptor beta chains share one sample of origin, sequenced in a study of T cells in Graves' hyperthyroidism and ophthalmopathy. Amplified TCR beta CDR3 regions derived from RNA transcripts. The HTBI primer set served for first-round RT-PCR of the TCR CDR3. In TCRdb, the multiplex PCR reads were re-called with MiXCR into one record per CDR3 protein. The sample yields 550,000 to 700,000 distinct CDR3 sequences, approximately 14% seen once. Sequencing was performed on blood. All receptors derive from a woman in her thirties or forties with Graves' ophthalmopathy.

This clonotype was detected ten times or more. The rearrangement uses TRBV20-1 and TRBJ2-5; maybe TRBD2 (5 bases). Germline values: CDR1 DFQATT, CDR2 SNEGSKA (reference sequence). The CDR3 totals 13 residues. Trimming cost V 4 bases and J 2 bases, with 11 bases left between them. CDR3 protein: CSATRGFQETQYF. CDR3 nucleotides: TGCAGTGCTACCCGGGGATTTCAAGAGACCCAGTACTTC.

This clonotype was detected many times. The CDR3 nucleotides read TGTGCCAGCAGTACCCCATTGGGACTAGCGCGGTACCAAGAGACCCAGTACTTC. This codes for CASSTPLGLARYQETQYF. The chain combines TRBV28 with TRBJ2-5, with 10 bases aligning to TRBD2. Trimming at V came to 5 bases and at J to 0 bases, leaving 12 bases not matched to a gene. CDR1 and CDR2 from the germline V gene are MDHEN and SYDVKM. This CDR3 comprises 18 residues.

The sample holds a few counts of this clonotype. V and J are TRBV28 and TRBJ2-7; TRBD1 matches 9 bases. Germline V gives CDR1 MDHEN, CDR2 SYDVKM. The CDR3 spans 15 residues. V lost 0 bases, J lost 5 bases, and 5 bases stayed unmatched. CDR3 coding DNA: TGTGCCAGCAGTTTATGGGGGACAGGGAGGGACGAGCAGTACTTC. As protein: CASSLWGTGRDEQYF.

This clonotype was detected ten times or more. V and J are TRBV9 and TRBJ2-5; 11 bases map to TRBD2. Germline lookup yields CDR1 SGDLS and CDR2 YYNGEE. V was pared by 4 bases and J by 5 bases, with 13 bases of the junction left unmatched. This CDR3 region has 17 residues. The CDR3 DNA follows: TGTGCCAGCAGCCCCGGGACTAGCGGTCCCCGTGGGGAGACCCAGTACTTC. Its translation: CASSPGTSGPRGETQYF.

The V gene is TRBV7-8, the J gene TRBJ2-7; 7 positions agree with TRBD1. CDR3 length equals 17 residues. The germline gives CDR1 SGHVS, CDR2 FQNEAQ. V trimming: 8 bases; J trimming: 0 bases; junction bases outside the gene matches: 16. The CDR3 region is CASVPGQQTGTSYEQYF. The CDR3 nucleotides read TGTGCCAGCGTTCCGGGACAGCAAACGGGGACCTCCTACGAGCAGTACTTC. The whole variable domain, remainder taken from reference TRBV7-8 and TRBJ2-7, is GAGVSQSPRYKVAKRGQDVALRCDPISGHVSLFWYQQALGQGPEFLTYFQNEAQLDKSGLPSDRFFAERPEGSVSTLKIQRTQQEDSAVYLCASVPGQQTGTSYEQYFGPGTRLTVT.

This clonotype was counted many times. This chain connects TRBV30 to TRBJ1-5, with D possibly being TRBD1 (6 bases). Trimming removed 5 bases from V and 5 bases from J, with 13 bases in between. The CDR3 is 13 residues long. Germline-derived CDR1 and CDR2 are GTSNPN and SVGIG (reference sequence). This CDR3 is CAWPAGADQPQHF. The CDR3 DNA reads as TGTGCCTGGCCAGCGGGGGCCGATCAGCCCCAGCATTTT.

This clonotype was observed at least ten times. This chain links TRBV27 with TRBJ2-5; D perhaps matches TRBD2 (5 bases). CDR3 length: 14 amino acids. The germline V and J ends were trimmed by 5 bases and 1 base, with 11 bases remaining between them. CDR1 MNHEY and CDR2 SMNVEV come from the germline V gene (reference sequence). CDR3 in DNA: TGTGCCAGCAGTGCCCCCGGGATCCAAGAGACCCAGTACTTC. This codes for CASSAPGIQETQYF.

This clonotype has a count of ten or more. The junction differs from germline at one of its ends, possibly a read error. The rearrangement uses TRBV11-3 and TRBJ1-5; no clear D. The CDR3 length is 12 residues. The germline V gene encodes CDR1 SGHNT and CDR2 YENEEA. The CDR3 protein is CTELISNQPQHF. CDR3 nucleotides: TGCACAGAATTAATCAGCAATCAGCCCCAGCATTTT.

This clonotype was seen ten or more times. V is TRBV7-9 and J is TRBJ2-2; 8 nucleotides line up with TRBD1. The J segment lost 1 base and the V segment lost 5 bases, leaving 3 bases of the junction unmatched. Germline-derived CDR1 and CDR2 are SEHNR and FQNEAQ (reference sequence). This CDR3 comprises 15 residues. The CDR3 region is CASSRGQENTGELFF. As DNA, the CDR3 is TGTGCCAGCAGCCGGGGACAGGAGAACACCGGGGAGCTGTTTTTT. Complete variable domain (other parts from reference TRBV7-9 and TRBJ2-2): DTGVSQNPRHKITKRGQNVTFRCDPISEHNRLYWYRQTLGQGPEFLTYFQNEAQLEKSRLLSDRFSAERPKGSFSTLEIQRTEQGDSAMYLCASSRGQENTGELFFGEGSRLTVL.

The table lists this clonotype with many counts. One end of the junction fails to match germline, which may point to a read error. The chain combines TRBV7-8 with TRBJ1-3, with TRBD1 as a possible D gene (6 bases). CDR3 length: 16 residues. Germline-derived CDR1 and CDR2 are SGHVS and FQNEAQ. The CDR3 loop reads CASSSLWGGSENTIYF. In DNA, the CDR3 is TGTGCCAGCAGCTCATTGTGGGGGGGCTCTGAAAACACCATATATTTT.

The table lists this clonotype with many counts. The chain links TRBV29-1 to TRBJ2-7; TRBD2 might be the D (6 bases). Germline V gives CDR1 SQVTM, CDR2 ANQGSEA. V was pared by 3 bases and J by 6 bases, with 21 bases between. The CDR3 sequence is 15 residues long. The CDR3 bases are TGCAGCGTTGAGCGACCCGTAGGGACTCTCAGCGAGCAGTACTTC. It is translated as CSVERPVGTLSEQYF.

This clonotype occurred many times. The chain combines TRBV28 with TRBJ2-2; no firm D call. CDR3 size: 14 residues. CDR1 MDHEN and CDR2 SYDVKM come from the germline V gene. Trimming removed 2 bases from V and 1 base from J, with 5 bases in between. CDR3 coding DNA: TGTGCCAGCAGTTTACCTAAGAACACCGGGGAGCTGTTTTTT. Protein product: CASSLPKNTGELFF.

In the case of this clonotype: Just one base apart from a much larger clone, this may be a read error. This sequence joins TRBV11-2 and TRBJ2-3; 8 nucleotides align to TRBD2. CDR1 is SGHAT, CDR2 FQNNGV, per germline. This CDR3 region has 14 residues. The CDR3 DNA reads as TGTGCCAGCAGCCCCCGGACTAGCACAGATGCGCAGTATTTT. Encoded protein: CASSPRTSTDAQYF. Looking up the rest from reference TRBV11-2 and TRBJ2-3 gives the full variable domain: EAGVAQSPRYKIIEKRQSVAFWCNPISGHATLYWYQQILGQGPKLLIQFQNNGVVDDSQLPKDRFSAERLKGVDSTLKIQPAKLEDSAVYLCASSPRTSTDAQYFGPGTRLTVL.

V is TRBV15 and J is TRBJ1-2; D ambiguous. CDR3 length: 15 residues. The germline CDR1 and CDR2 sequences are LNHNV and YYDKDF (reference sequence). Between the trimmed V and J ends, which lost 0 bases and 0 bases, there was a span of 8 bases. CDR3 in DNA: TGTGCCACCAGCAGAGATCACGGGGCTAACTATGGCTACACCTTC. It specifies CATSRDHGANYGYTF.

The chain carries TRBV5-1 and TRBJ2-5; TRBD2 aligns across 14 bases. The germline gives CDR1 SGHRS, CDR2 YFSETQ. This CDR3 region has 14 residues. V was pared by 9 bases and J by 3 bases, with 4 bases of the junction left unmatched. The CDR3 DNA reads TGCGCCACGAGGGGACTAGCGGGAGAAGAGACCCAGTACTTC. Translating gives CATRGLAGEETQYF.

This clonotype was seen many times. The chain joins TRBV2 to TRBJ2-5; possible D gene TRBD2, 7 bases. The length of the CDR3 is 16 residues. Trimming removed 3 bases at V and 4 bases at J, with 18 bases between. Germline V lookup: CDR1 SNHLY, CDR2 FYNNEI. CDR3 amino acids: CASSDRDKRGRETQYF. As DNA, the CDR3 is TGTGCCAGCAGTGACCGGGACAAGCGGGGAAGAGAGACCCAGTACTTC.

This clonotype has at least ten counts. The chain employs TRBV28 and TRBJ1-5, with 9 bases aligning to TRBD1. This CDR3 has 19 amino acids. V dropped 3 bases and J dropped 0; count of bases not matched to a gene: 12. In germline, CDR1 is MDHEN, CDR2 SYDVKM. CDR3 sequence (DNA): TGTGCCAGCAGTTTTCCTAGTCCGGGACAGGGCCCTAGCAATCAGCCCCAGCATTTT. It codes for CASSFPSPGQGPSNQPQHF.

This clonotype was seen repeatedly, ten times or more. The rearrangement links TRBV12-3 or TRBV12-4 to TRBJ2-7, with 8 nucleotides matching TRBD2. Trimming at V came to 6 bases and at J to 7 bases, leaving 8 bases not matched to a gene. The CDR3 sequence is 13 residues long. The CDR3 here is CASSPGLGGEQYF. CDR3 DNA sequence: TGTGCCAGCAGCCCGGGACTAGGTGGTGAGCAGTACTTC.

This clonotype came up a few times. This chain joins TRBV19 and TRBJ1-5, with a weak D call TRBD1 (5 bases). The CDR3 runs to 15 residues. Germline V gene sequence: CDR1 LNHDA, CDR2 SQIVND (reference sequence). The germline V and J ends were trimmed by 4 bases and 5 bases, with 15 bases remaining between them. CDR3 coding DNA: TGTGCCAGTAGTAGGGCGCAGGGAAGTGATCAGCCCCAGCATTTT. Its protein is CASSRAQGSDQPQHF.

This chain uses TRBV20-1 with TRBJ2-5, with 11 bases fitting TRBD1. V lost 6 bases, J lost 2 bases, and 8 bases stayed unmatched. CDR1 DFQATT and CDR2 SNEGSKA come from the germline V gene (reference sequence). The CDR3 spans 15 residues. This CDR3 reads CSADVGTGGQETQYF. DNA for the CDR3: TGCAGTGCCGACGTCGGGACAGGGGGGCAAGAGACCCAGTACTTC.

This clonotype occurred many times. The chain has TRBV28 and TRBJ1-1; 10 bases fit TRBD1. The junction had 8 bases not matched to a gene; V was cut back by 2 bases and J by 5 bases. Germline values: CDR1 MDHEN, CDR2 SYDVKM. There are 16 residues in the CDR3. The CDR3 sequence: CASSLRFGQGGTEAFF. As DNA, the CDR3 is TGTGCCAGCAGTTTAAGGTTTGGACAGGGGGGAACTGAAGCTTTCTTT. The full variable domain, its missing parts supplied by reference TRBV28 and TRBJ1-1, is DVKVTQSSRYLVKRTGEKVFLECVQDMDHENMFWYRQDPGLGLRLIYFSYDVKMKEKGDIPEGYSVSREKKERFSLILESASTNQTSMYLCASSLRFGQGGTEAFFGQGTRLTVV.

J is TRBJ2-5 and V is TRBV12-3 or TRBV12-4, with a possible D match to TRBD1 (6 bases). Trimming cost V 3 bases and J 6 bases, with 23 bases left between them. This CDR3 is 17 amino acids long. The CDR3 DNA follows: TGTGCCAGCAGTTTCACCTACCGACAGGCCCCGATTCAGACCCAGTACTTC. As protein: CASSFTYRQAPIQTQYF.

V and J are TRBV12-5 and TRBJ1-1; no clear D gene. The CDR3 sequence is 13 residues long. V lost 2 bases and J lost 2, with 6 bases in between. Germline V gene data show CDR1 as LGHNT and CDR2 as FRNRAP. Here the CDR3 DNA reads TGTGCTAGTGGTTTGACAGCAAACACTGAAGCTTTCTTT. Its translation: CASGLTANTEAFF.

This clonotype was seen more than once but under ten times. The J gene is TRBJ2-7, the V gene TRBV6-5; tentatively, D is TRBD2 (6 bases). CDR1 is MNHEY and CDR2 is SVGAGI in the germline V gene. The CDR3 has 13 residues. Trimming pared 2 bases from V and 5 bases from J, leaving 10 bases between. CDR3 sequence: CASSYGGWDEQYF. The DNA for the CDR3 is TGTGCCAGCAGTTACGGGGGGTGGGACGAGCAGTACTTC.

This clonotype came up many times. The rearrangement uses TRBV3-1 and TRBJ2-7; 7 positions match TRBD2. In germline, CDR1 is LGHDT, CDR2 YNNKEL (reference sequence). The CDR3 is made up of 14 amino acids. J gave up 5 bases and V 1 base, and 5 bases lay outside the gene matches. The CDR3 DNA sequence: TGTGCCAGCAGCCAAGTGGCGGGAGACAACGAGCAGTACTTC. It codes for CASSQVAGDNEQYF.

This clonotype has a count of ten or more. CDR3 nucleotides: TGTGCCAGCAGCTGGGACAGTGGCCGCACTGAAGCTTTCTTT. Translation: CASSWDSGRTEAFF. This rearrangement joins TRBV27 to TRBJ1-1; 7 nucleotides match TRBD1. In germline, CDR1 is MNHEY, CDR2 SMNVEV (reference sequence). V was pared by 6 bases and J by 4 bases, with 8 bases of the junction left unmatched. The CDR3 is made up of 14 amino acids.

The CDR3, as DNA: TGTGCCATCAGTGACCAAGGGACAGGGAGGGACGAGCAGTACTTC. Translating gives CAISDQGTGRDEQYF. J is TRBJ2-7 and V is TRBV10-3; 9 bases map to TRBD1. V lost 3 bases and J lost 5; bases outside the gene matches: 8. The CDR3 runs 15 residues. In germline, CDR1 is ENHRY, CDR2 SYGVKD.

There are a few counts of this clonotype. The rearrangement joins TRBV28 to TRBJ2-2; 9 bases map to TRBD2. The germline CDR1 and CDR2 sequences are MDHEN and SYDVKM. Trimming took 6 bases from V and 6 from J; bases not matched to a gene: 11. The CDR3 extends over 16 amino acids. The CDR3 DNA reads as TGTGCCAGCAGCCTCGGTTTAGCGGGAGTCCCCGGGGAGCTGTTTTTT. Its protein product is CASSLGLAGVPGELFF.

The chain uses TRBV27 and TRBJ1-1; D possibly corresponds to TRBD1 (5 bases). The CDR3 has 15 residues. Trimming took 4 bases from V and 0 from J, leaving 12 bases between them. Per germline, CDR1 MNHEY and CDR2 SMNVEV (reference sequence). CDR3 bases: TGTGCCAGCAGTTGGGGGGTCCCTATGAACACTGAAGCTTTCTTT. Protein product: CASSWGVPMNTEAFF.

This clonotype was seen at least ten times. The genes are TRBV7-9 and TRBJ1-2, with D tentatively TRBD1 (5 bases). Germline V gives CDR1 SEHNR, CDR2 FQNEAQ (reference sequence). V was shortened by 5 bases and J by 5 bases, with 12 bases between the two germline ends. CDR3 length equals 13 residues. CDR3 nucleotides: TGTGCCAGCAGCCAGGGATCTCAGTATGGCTACACCTTC. The encoded protein is CASSQGSQYGYTF.